This T cell receptor (beta chain) is from a study of sequential checkpoint blockade in melanoma. This clone was observed a handful of times. The CDR3 length is 13 residues. V gave up 4 bases and J gave up 4 bases, with 10 bases separating them. The germline CDR1 and CDR2 sequences are MGHRA and YSYEKL. Using immunoSEQ multiplex PCR, the repertoire was profiled, and TCRdb retains in-frame clones only, with some absent. The sample has about 17,000 clones, 70% seen once. Treatment described: randomized to nivolumab then ipilimumab (arm A) or the reverse (arm B). V gene TRBV4-1 combines with J gene TRBJ2-5, with D uncertain. The receptor's source is a human donor with melanoma. Sequences were derived from CD8+ T cells sorted from blood (inferred from file names), sampled from a patient given nivolumab and ipilimumab in sequence. CDR3 in amino acids: CASSPPLRETQYF. CDR3 bases: TGCGCCAGCAGCCCCCCCCTCCGAGAGACCCAGTACTTC.